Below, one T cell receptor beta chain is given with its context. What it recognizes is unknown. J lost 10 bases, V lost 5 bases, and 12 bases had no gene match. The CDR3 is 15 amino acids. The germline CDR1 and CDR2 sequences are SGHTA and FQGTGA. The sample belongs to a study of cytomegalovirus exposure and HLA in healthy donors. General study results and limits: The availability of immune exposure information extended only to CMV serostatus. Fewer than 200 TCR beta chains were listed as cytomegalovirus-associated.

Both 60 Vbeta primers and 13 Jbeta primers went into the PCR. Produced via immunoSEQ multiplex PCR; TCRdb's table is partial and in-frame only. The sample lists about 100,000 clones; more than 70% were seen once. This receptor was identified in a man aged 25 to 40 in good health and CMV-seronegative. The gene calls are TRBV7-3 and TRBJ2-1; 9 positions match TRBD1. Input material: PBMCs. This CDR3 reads CASSHPQDRGGEQFF. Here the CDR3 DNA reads TGTGCCAGCAGCCACCCGCAGGACAGGGGAGGCGAGCAGTTCTTC.